This TCR beta chain was found in a study of Ad26.COV2.S vaccination and SARS-CoV-2 variants. TCRdb's copy holds only in-frame clones and misses some; the assay was immunoSEQ multiplex PCR. The sample gives 430,000 or so clones, around 90% of which show up once; more than 10% is in the top ten. Stated treatment: roughly 18 received Ad26.COV2.S at low or high dose, single or two shots; roughly five received placebo; per-sample allocation not given. Collection of the samples took place on day 63 after the first injection of vaccine or placebo. An adult of 18-55 years in Boston served as donor. This CDR3 spans 15 amino acids. The ends were cut back, 5 bases at V and 0 bases at J, with 13 bases in the middle. CDR1 and CDR2 (germline): LNHNV, YYDKDF (reference sequence).

This sequence originates from a person between 18 and 65 years old who received the Ad26.COV2.S COVID-19 vaccine or a placebo. V is TRBV15 and J is TRBJ1-1; D may be TRBD1 (5 bases). Material: peripheral blood, obtained in a trial of Ad26.COV2.S vaccine versus placebo. The CDR3 is CATSGGLTVNTEAFF. The CDR3, as DNA: TGTGCCACCAGCGGGGGATTGACAGTGAACACTGAAGCTTTCTTT.